These 2 T cell receptor beta chains were all obtained from the same sample, sequenced in a study of T cells after yellow fever vaccination. One entry per CDR3 protein results from TCRdb running MiXCR on the 5' RACE reads. The table shows 300,000 or so distinct CDR3 sequences, with about 4% occurring only once. The starting material was PBMCs, obtained 5 days after the yellow fever booster vaccination. These TCRs come from a man aged 18 to 30 who received the YFV17D yellow fever vaccine.

The chain carries TRBV20-1 and TRBJ2-7; D is unresolved. The germline CDR1 and CDR2 sequences are DFQATT and SNEGSKA (reference sequence). Trimming cost V 0 bases and J 4 bases, with 13 bases left between them. The CDR3 runs 14 residues. The CDR3 DNA is TGCAGTGCTAGAGACCCCCAACGGTCATACGAGCAGTACGTC. Encoded protein: CSARDPQRSYEQYV.

This chain links TRBV7-6 with TRBJ1-1; tentative D call: TRBD1 (5 bases). V lost 3 bases to trimming and J lost 6 bases, with 20 bases between them. The CDR3 totals 16 residues. Germline CDR1 is SGHVS and CDR2 is FNYEAQ. The CDR3 coding sequence is TGTGCCAGCAGCTTTGGGGGTACGGCCCAAGGTCCTGAAGCTTTCTTT. It translates to CASSFGGTAQGPEAFF.